Each of the 17 T cell receptor beta chains below was sequenced from the same sample in a study of T-cell reconstitution after alpha-beta-depleted transplantation in children. Library preparation (for TCRbeta) was performed with unique molecular identifiers. In TCRdb, the PCR reads were re-called with MiXCR into one record per CDR3 protein. The table has 780,000 or so distinct CDR3 sequences, roughly 15% seen once. The sample was PBMCs, mostly from graft donor cells, taken 360 days after TCRalphabeta/CD19-depleted stem cell transplant. The source of these receptors is a male patient between 10 and 17 years old who had a stem cell transplant for acute lymphoblastic leukemia, so the T cells may come from the graft donor.

The gene calls are TRBV24-1 and TRBJ2-1, with 9 bases matching TRBD2. Germline CDR1 reads KGHDR; CDR2 reads SFDVKD. The CDR3 is 14 residues long. The J segment lost 14 bases and the V segment lost 3 bases, leaving 10 bases of the junction unmatched. The CDR3 DNA reads as TGTGCCACCAGTGATCTCCCTGGGCGGGAGGGTAAGTTCTTC. Its translation is CATSDLPGREGKFF.

In the case of this clonotype: This could be a read error, since a much larger clone is one nucleotide away. The chain is built from TRBV28 and TRBJ1-1; D might be TRBD1 (5 bases). Germline V gene sequence: CDR1 MDHEN, CDR2 SYDVKM. CDR3 length: 14 amino acids. The CDR3 DNA is TGTGCCAGCAGTCCTGACAGCCTCAACACTGTAGCTTTCTTT. Its protein product is CASSPDSLNTVAFF.

Details on this clonotype: Given a much more abundant clone one base away, this may be a read error. CDR3 nucleotide sequence: TGTGCCAGCAGGGACAGGGTCGAGCAGTACTTC. Amino acids: CASRDRVEQYF. The rearrangement uses TRBV12-3 or TRBV12-4 and TRBJ2-7; TRBD1 aligns across 8 bases. Trimming cost V 6 bases and J 6 bases; bases outside gene matches: 1. The CDR3 is 11 residues long.

There are a few counts of this clonotype. The chain carries TRBV5-1 and TRBJ2-1; D is possibly TRBD2 (5 bases). This CDR3 region has 16 residues. In germline, CDR1 is SGHRS, CDR2 YFSETQ. The V gene lost 0 bases and the J gene lost 2 bases, with 12 bases spanning the gap. CDR3 in DNA: TGCGCCAGCAGCTTGGGCTGGACTTCCACCTACAATGAGCAGTTCTTC. Translating gives CASSLGWTSTYNEQFF.

The chain combines TRBV25-1 with TRBJ2-1; D may be TRBD2 (5 bases). Germline CDR1 MGHDK, CDR2 SYGVNS. V was shortened by 7 bases and J by 6 bases, with 16 bases between the two germline ends. The CDR3 length is 14 residues. CDR3 coding DNA: TGTGCCAGCAAGAAGCGTTTCGGAGGCAATGAGCAGTTCTTC. Amino acid sequence: CASKKRFGGNEQFF.

The J gene is TRBJ2-3, the V gene TRBV3-1; possibly TRBD2 for D (6 bases). This CDR3 has 13 amino acids. CDR1 LGHDT and CDR2 YNNKEL come from the germline V gene (reference sequence). The germline V and J ends were trimmed by 7 bases and 1 base, with 9 bases remaining between them. The DNA of the CDR3 is TGTGCCAGCACCTGGGGGGGCACAGATACGCAGTATTTT. It translates to CASTWGGTDTQYF.

The V and J genes are TRBV11-2 and TRBJ1-1; D ambiguous. Germline values: CDR1 SGHAT, CDR2 FQNNGV. The V end lost 3 bases, the J end lost 6 bases, and 11 bases lay between the germline ends. This CDR3 has 13 amino acids. Here the CDR3 DNA reads TGTGCCAGCAGCTTCCTCCCCAGCTCTGAAGCTTTCTTT. It is translated as CASSFLPSSEAFF.

Many counts were recorded for this clonotype. The chain is built from TRBV25-1 and TRBJ2-1; no firm D call. Germline V gene lookup returns CDR1 MGHDK and CDR2 SYGVNS. The CDR3 runs 12 residues. V lost 7 bases and J 8 bases, leaving 12 bases between the germline ends. The CDR3 loop is CASNFDWDEQFF. CDR3 nucleotide sequence: TGTGCCAGCAATTTTGACTGGGATGAGCAGTTCTTC. Combining the CDR3 with reference TRBV25-1 and TRBJ2-1 gives the whole variable domain EADIYQTPRYLVIGTGKKITLECSQTMGHDKMYWYQQDPGMELHLIHYSYGVNSTEKGDLSSESTVSRIRTEHFPLTLESARPSHTSQYLCASNFDWDEQFFGPGTRLTVL.

This clonotype has only a few counts. V gene TRBV4-1 combines with J gene TRBJ1-6, with TRBD1 identical over 7 bases. The CDR3 covers 14 residues. V dropped 5 bases and J dropped 6; count of bases not matched to a gene: 4. Germline CDR1 MGHRA, CDR2 YSYEKL. DNA of the CDR3: TGCGCCAGCAGCGTAACAGGGGCTAATTCACCCCTCCACTTT. Protein product: CASSVTGANSPLHF.

The chain links TRBV2 to TRBJ2-7, with 7 bases identical to TRBD1. The germline CDR1 and CDR2 sequences are SNHLY and FYNNEI. J was trimmed by 6 bases and V by 6 bases; bases with no gene match: 11. The CDR3 extends over 14 amino acids. CDR3 coding DNA: TGTGCCAGCAGGACCAACAGGGGTTACGTCGAGCAGTACTTC. The encoded protein is CASRTNRGYVEQYF.

J is TRBJ2-3 and V is TRBV23-1; TRBD2 aligns across 11 bases. TRBV23-1 is filed as an ORF, its function uncertain. This CDR3 region has 16 residues. With 3 bases clipped from V and 2 bases from J, the junction kept 4 bases outside the gene matches. The CDR3 loop reads CASSQQTSGDTDTQYF. Written as DNA, the CDR3 is TGCGCCAGCAGTCAGCAGACTAGCGGGGACACAGATACGCAGTATTTT.

This clonotype came up a few times. This rearrangement joins TRBV20-1 to TRBJ2-1; no clear D. The CDR3 has 14 amino acids. From germline, CDR1 is DFQATT and CDR2 SNEGSKA (reference sequence). This CDR3 is CSVASDGTYNEQFF. CDR3 nucleotide sequence: TGCAGCGTTGCCTCGGACGGTACCTACAATGAGCAGTTCTTC.

The chain combines TRBV2 with TRBJ2-7; D might be TRBD1 (5 bases). The V gene's germline CDR1 is SNHLY and CDR2 FYNNEI. The CDR3 consists of 13 residues. V was shortened by 7 bases and J by 3 bases, with 13 bases between the two germline ends. CDR3 sequence reads: CASTIREVYEQYF. The CDR3 DNA sequence: TGTGCCAGCACGATCAGGGAAGTCTACGAGCAGTACTTC. The full variable domain, completed using reference TRBV2 and TRBJ2-7, is EPEVTQTPSHQVTQMGQEVILRCVPISNHLYFYWYRQILGQKVEFLVSFYNNEISEKSEIFDDQFSVERPDGSNFTLKIRSTKLEDSAMYFCASTIREVYEQYFGPGTRLTVT.

About this clonotype: A read error is possible here, since a much larger clone lies one base away. The chain recombines TRBV23-1 with TRBJ1-1; D is unclear. TRBV23-1 is an open reading frame whose function is uncertain. Trimming took 5 bases from V and 1 from J, leaving 5 bases between them. The CDR3 loop spans 12 amino acids. The CDR3 loop reads CASSKQNTEAFF. The DNA for the CDR3 is TGCGCCAGCAGTAAACAGAACACTGAAGCTTTCTTT.

This clonotype occurred many times. V usage is TRBV12-3 or TRBV12-4 and J usage is TRBJ1-2; maybe TRBD1 (5 bases). CDR3 length: 12 residues. V was clipped by 11 bases and J by 3 bases, with 13 bases between them. The CDR3 DNA sequence: TGTGCCCAGACGGGGGGATACTATGGCTACACCTTC. Amino acid sequence: CAQTGGYYGYTF.

This clonotype was counted a few times. The chain uses TRBV12-5 and TRBJ2-2; 14 bases line up with TRBD2. CDR1 is LGHNT and CDR2 is FRNRAP in the germline V gene. With V trimmed by 6 bases and J by 8 bases, 5 bases remained unmatched. The CDR3 extends over 15 amino acids. The CDR3 spells CASGSGLAGAGELFF. In DNA form, the CDR3 reads TGTGCTAGTGGCTCGGGACTAGCGGGAGCTGGGGAGCTGTTTTTT. Drawing the rest from reference TRBV12-5 and TRBJ2-2, the complete variable domain is DARVTQTPRHKVTEMGQEVTMRCQPILGHNTVFWYRQTMMQGLELLAYFRNRAPLDDSGMPKDRFSAEMPDATLATLKIQPSEPRDSAVYFCASGSGLAGAGELFFGEGSRLTVL.

As for this clonotype: A much more abundant neighbour one base away suggests this may be a read error. J is TRBJ2-1 and V is TRBV5-1; 8 nucleotides agree with TRBD1. This CDR3 has 15 amino acids. Germline CDR1 SGHRS, CDR2 YFSETQ. CDR3 protein: CASSFSGTGYSEQFF. In DNA form, the CDR3 reads TGCGCCAGCAGCTTCTCCGGGACAGGCTACAGTGAGCAGTTCTTC.